The entry below describes one TCR beta chain. The target antigen is unknown. This sample is part of a study of shared clonotypes between healthy human individuals. Study conclusions and caveats: Estimated richness was generally greater in naive than memory subsets.

Germline-derived CDR1 and CDR2 are SNHLY and FYNNEI. J gave up 6 bases and V 10 bases, and 12 bases lay outside the gene matches. The CDR3 extends over 15 amino acids. Sequencing used immunoSEQ multiplex PCR; TCRdb keeps in-frame clones, though not all of them. The repertoire holds around 1,900,000 clones, with 93% as singletons. Cells designated naive CD8 were CD45RO-negative and were positively selected for CCR7, with terminally differentiated effector memory CD45RA+ cells excluded. The chain uses TRBV2 and TRBJ2-1; 10 bases align to TRBD2. This clonotype was obtained from a man between 18 and 29 years old in good health. Some clones in this sample may be carry-over from other donors' samples. The sequencing input was naive CD8+ T cells from PBMCs. CDR3 in amino acids: CAIPRGSGRANEQFF. CDR3 nucleotides: TGTGCCATCCCCCGGGGGAGCGGGAGGGCCAATGAGCAGTTCTTC.